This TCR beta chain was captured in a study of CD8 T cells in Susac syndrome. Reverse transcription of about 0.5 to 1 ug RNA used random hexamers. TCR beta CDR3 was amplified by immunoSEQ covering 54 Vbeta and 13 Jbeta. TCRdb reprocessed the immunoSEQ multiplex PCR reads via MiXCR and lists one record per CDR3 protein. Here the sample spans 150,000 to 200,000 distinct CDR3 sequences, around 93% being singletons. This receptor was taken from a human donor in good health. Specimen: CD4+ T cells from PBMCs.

This CDR3 reads CASAERGGHTQYF. The CDR3 DNA sequence: TGTGCCAGCGCAGAGCGGGGGGGCCATACGCAGTATTTT. V and J are TRBV6-4 and TRBJ2-3, with 10 bases that match TRBD2. CDR3 length: 13 amino acids. Unmatched junction bases numbered 6, after V lost 8 bases and J lost 7 bases. Germline V gene data show CDR1 as MRHNA and CDR2 as SNTAGT.